This entry lists 6 T cell receptor beta chains sequenced from one sample in a study of T cell clonality in common variable immunodeficiency. TCRdb keeps only in-frame clones here, not all; method: immunoSEQ multiplex PCR. This repertoire lists roughly 42,000 clones without singletons; approximately 2.7% sits in the top ten. Sequenced input: peripheral blood mononuclear cells. These receptors came from a person between 18 and 69 years old in good health.

This clone was seen at least ten times. Sequencing ends 3 residues short of the CDR3 end; the germline J gene provides the rest. The V call is TRBV18, the J call TRBJ2-3, with D possibly matching TRBD2 (6 bases). Germline CDR1 and CDR2: KGHSH and LQKENI. The CDR3 runs 14 residues. Deletions cut 3 bases from V and 3 bases from J, with 10 bases between. The CDR3 DNA, read in part, is TGTGCCAGCTCACCGGGGACTGTAACAGATACG. Its translation is CASSPGTVTDT. The CDR3 in its entirety is CASSPGTVTDTQYF.

As to this clone: The observed sequence ends 3 residues before the CDR3 terminus, with the missing tail filled in from the germline J gene. J is TRBJ1-1 and V is TRBV19, with D perhaps matching TRBD1 (6 bases). In germline, CDR1 is LNHDA, CDR2 SQIVND (reference sequence). The CDR3 contains 12 residues. Trimming took 10 bases from V and 4 from J, leaving 13 bases between them. The sequenced CDR3 bases are TGTGCCACCTTTAGGGGGTTCACTGAA. The encoded protein is CATFRGFTE. The entire CDR3 is CATFRGFTEAFF.

Many counts were recorded for this clone. The CDR3 is cut off 3 residues early in the read; its end comes from the germline J gene. The chain employs TRBV12-5 and TRBJ2-5, with unresolved D. The CDR3 sequence is 11 residues long. Germline V lookup: CDR1 LGHNT, CDR2 FRNRAP. V was shortened by 4 bases and J by 2 bases, with 2 bases between the two germline ends. The CDR3 loop reads CASGSQETQYF. The CDR3 DNA, read in part, is TGTGCTAGTGGTTCACAAGAGACC.

Concerning this clone itself: With the read ending 3 residues before the CDR3 end, the germline J gene is used to fill in that end. This chain connects TRBV7-8 to TRBJ2-7; 12 nucleotides line up with TRBD2. After removal of 5 bases from V and 3 bases from J, the junction contained 5 bases not matched to a gene. The germline gives CDR1 SGHVS, CDR2 FQNEAQ. CDR3 length: 15 amino acids. The covered CDR3 bases are TGTGCCAGCAGCGCCGGACTAGCGGGGAACTACGAG. It specifies CASSAGLAGNYE. From start to end, the CDR3 is CASSAGLAGNYEQYF.

About this clone itself: The read ends 3 residues early relative to the CDR3; the germline J gene fills the gap. The chain employs TRBV19 and TRBJ1-2, with TRBD1 as a possible D gene (6 bases). CDR3 length: 13 residues. CDR1 is LNHDA and CDR2 is SQIVND in the germline V gene (reference sequence). CDR3 protein: CASSFLQGYDYTF. The part of the CDR3 DNA that was read is TGTGCCAGTAGTTTTCTACAGGGTTACGAC.

In this sample, this clone turned up many times. The read ends 3 residues before the CDR3 terminus; that terminus is restored from the germline J gene. This chain joins TRBV4-1 and TRBJ1-2; 7 positions agree with TRBD1. J gave up 6 bases and V 0 bases, and 13 bases lay outside the gene matches. The CDR3 is 17 amino acids. Germline CDR1 and CDR2: MGHRA and YSYEKL. This CDR3 reads CASSQDRTGSYPDGYTF. Incomplete CDR3 DNA: TGCGCCAGCAGCCAAGATCGGACAGGTTCTTATCCCGATGGC.